This TCR beta chain comes out of a study of T cells in Graves' hyperthyroidism and ophthalmopathy. This CDR3 region has 13 residues. The ends were cut back, 6 bases at V and 1 base at J, with 11 bases in the middle. Germline V gives CDR1 DFQATT, CDR2 SNEGSKA (reference sequence). This clonotype came up many times. Clinical symptoms, serum thyroxine, TRAb, thyroid ultrasound and orbital computed tomography informed diagnoses. RNA transcripts were the template for amplifying TCR beta CDR3 regions. First-round RT-PCR of the TCR CDR3 relied on the HTBI primer set. One entry per CDR3 protein results from TCRdb running MiXCR on the multiplex PCR reads. The sample contains roughly 290,000 distinct CDR3 sequences, approximately 17% of which appear only once.

The clonotype was recovered from a woman aged 60-75 years with Graves' ophthalmopathy. The chain couples TRBV20-1 to TRBJ2-3, with D unclear. Sequencing was carried out using blood. CDR3 protein: CSAIPTGTDTQYF. In DNA form, the CDR3 reads TGCAGTGCCATCCCGACGGGCACAGATACGCAGTATTTT.